The clone carrying this TCR beta chain was picked up one time. Antigen specificity is unknown. Cell sorting via CD45RO/CCR7/CD25/CD127/CD95/CD27 was performed to obtain CD4+ naive, central memory, regulatory and stem cell-like memory cells. The germline V and J ends were trimmed by 2 bases and 0 bases, with 7 bases remaining between them. This CDR3 contains 14 residues. In germline, CDR1 is MNHEY, CDR2 SVGAGI. The record originates from a study of beta chain features in type 1 diabetes. Study summary: Analysis included around 100 million sorted cells drawn from all samples. Study outcomes and limitations: For type 1 diabetes patients, VDJ junctions showed fewer insertions and more deletions.

TCRB transcripts that were expressed got sequenced, as all of the isolated RNA had been reverse transcribed. TCRdb keeps only in-frame clones here, not all; method: immunoSEQ multiplex PCR. The sample lists some 900,000 clones, about a sixth occurring once. The receptor was isolated from a woman in her late teens or twenties in good health. The rearrangement joins TRBV6-5 to TRBJ2-5; unclear D gene. Sequencing was performed on naive CD4+ T cells from blood. Here the CDR3 reads CASSYGPNQETQYF. For the CDR3, the DNA is TGTGCCAGCAGTTACGGGCCCAACCAAGAGACCCAGTACTTC.